This TCR beta chain was captured by sequencing in a study of T cell repertoires in cytomegalovirus infection. Study information: CMV infection plus the matching HLA type was flagged by public TCR beta signatures. Study-wide results and limits: HLA-C-restricted CMV-specific TCR beta clonotypes prevailed in the ex vivo response.

The length of the CDR3 is 12 residues. Germline V gives CDR1 MDHEN, CDR2 SYDVKM. The ends were cut back, 6 bases at V and 9 bases at J, with 12 bases in the middle. This clonotype has just a few counts. Its cognate antigen is unknown. Each CDR3 protein gets one entry after TCRdb re-called the reads with MiXCR. The sample consists of 740,000 or so distinct CDR3 sequences, 35% to 40% of them appearing once. The genes are TRBV28 and TRBJ1-5; no definite D call. Sequencing used PBMCs. The TCR originated in a human donor in good health (CMV status not recorded). Some clones in this sample may be carry-over from other donors' samples. In nucleotides, the CDR3 is TGTGCCAGCAGGCCGACCCAGAGGCCCCAGCATTTT. Amino acids: CASRPTQRPQHF.